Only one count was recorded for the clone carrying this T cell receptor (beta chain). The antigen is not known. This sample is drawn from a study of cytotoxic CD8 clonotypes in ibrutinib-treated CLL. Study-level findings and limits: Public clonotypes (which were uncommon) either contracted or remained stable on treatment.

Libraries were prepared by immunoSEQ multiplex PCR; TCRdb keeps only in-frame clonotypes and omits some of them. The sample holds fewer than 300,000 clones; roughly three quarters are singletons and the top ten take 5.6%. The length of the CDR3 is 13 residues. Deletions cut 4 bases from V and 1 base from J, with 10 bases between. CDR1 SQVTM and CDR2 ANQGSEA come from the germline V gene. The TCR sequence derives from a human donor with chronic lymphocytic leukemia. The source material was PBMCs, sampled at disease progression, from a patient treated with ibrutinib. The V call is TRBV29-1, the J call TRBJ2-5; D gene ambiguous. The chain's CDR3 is CSVGTRLQETQYF. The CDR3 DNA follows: TGCAGCGTTGGGACCAGACTCCAAGAGACCCAGTACTTC. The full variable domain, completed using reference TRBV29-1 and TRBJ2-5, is SAVISQKPSRDICQRGTSLTIQCQVDSQVTMMFWYRQQPGQSLTLIATANQGSEATYESGFVIDKFPISRPNLTFSTLTVSNMSPEDSSIYLCSVGTRLQETQYFGPGTRLLVL.